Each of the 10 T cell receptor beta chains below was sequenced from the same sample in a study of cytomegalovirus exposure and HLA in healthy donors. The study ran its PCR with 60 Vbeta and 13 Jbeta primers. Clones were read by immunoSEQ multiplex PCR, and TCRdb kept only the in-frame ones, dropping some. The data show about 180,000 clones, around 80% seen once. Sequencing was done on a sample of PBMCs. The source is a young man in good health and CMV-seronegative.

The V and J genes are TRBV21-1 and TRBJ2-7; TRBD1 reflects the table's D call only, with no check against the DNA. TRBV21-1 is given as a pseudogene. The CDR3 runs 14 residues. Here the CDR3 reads CASSTSQGPYEQYF. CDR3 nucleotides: TGTGCCAGCAGCACTTCACAGGGCCCCTACGAGCAGTACTTC.

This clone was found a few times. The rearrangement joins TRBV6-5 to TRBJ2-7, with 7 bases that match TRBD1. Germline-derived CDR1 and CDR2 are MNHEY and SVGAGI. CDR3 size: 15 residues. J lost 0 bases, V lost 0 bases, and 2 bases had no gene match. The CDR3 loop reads CASSYSGDSSYEQYF. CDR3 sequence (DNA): TGTGCCAGCAGTTACTCAGGGGACAGCTCCTACGAGCAGTACTTC.

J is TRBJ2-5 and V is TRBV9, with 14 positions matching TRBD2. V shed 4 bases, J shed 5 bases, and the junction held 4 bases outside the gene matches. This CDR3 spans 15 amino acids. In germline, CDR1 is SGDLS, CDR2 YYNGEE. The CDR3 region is CASSRGLAGDETQYF. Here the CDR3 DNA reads TGTGCCAGCAGCCGGGGACTAGCGGGGGATGAGACCCAGTACTTC.

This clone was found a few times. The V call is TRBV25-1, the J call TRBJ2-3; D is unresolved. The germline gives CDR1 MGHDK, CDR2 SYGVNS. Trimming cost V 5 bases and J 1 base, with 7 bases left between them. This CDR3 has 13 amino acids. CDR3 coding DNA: TGTGCCAGCAGTATAGCAGGCACAGATACGCAGTATTTT. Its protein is CASSIAGTDTQYF.

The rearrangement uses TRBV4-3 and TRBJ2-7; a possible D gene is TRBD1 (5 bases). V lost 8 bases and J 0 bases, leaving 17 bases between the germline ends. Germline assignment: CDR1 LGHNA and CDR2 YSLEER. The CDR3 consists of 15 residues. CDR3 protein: CASCTRVALSYEQYF. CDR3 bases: TGCGCCAGCTGCACCAGGGTGGCCCTCTCCTACGAGCAGTACTTC.

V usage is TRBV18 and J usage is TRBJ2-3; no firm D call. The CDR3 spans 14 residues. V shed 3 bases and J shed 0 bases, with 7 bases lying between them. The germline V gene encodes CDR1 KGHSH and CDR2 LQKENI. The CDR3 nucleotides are TGTGCCAGCTCACCTGTTGAGAGCACAGATACGCAGTATTTT. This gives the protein CASSPVESTDTQYF.

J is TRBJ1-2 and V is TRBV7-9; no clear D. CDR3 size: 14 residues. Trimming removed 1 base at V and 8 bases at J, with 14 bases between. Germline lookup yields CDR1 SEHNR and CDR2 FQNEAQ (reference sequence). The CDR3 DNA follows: TGTGCCAGCAGCTTAGAATTCGGGGTGTTGGGCTACACCTTC. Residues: CASSLEFGVLGYTF. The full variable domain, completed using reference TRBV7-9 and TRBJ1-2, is DTGVSQNPRHKITKRGQNVTFRCDPISEHNRLYWYRQTLGQGPEFLTYFQNEAQLEKSRLLSDRFSAERPKGSFSTLEIQRTEQGDSAMYLCASSLEFGVLGYTFGSGTRLTVV.

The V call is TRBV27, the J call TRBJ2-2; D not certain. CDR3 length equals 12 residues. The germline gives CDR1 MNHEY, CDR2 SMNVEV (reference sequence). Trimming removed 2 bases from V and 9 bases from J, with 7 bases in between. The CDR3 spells CASSLGLRELFF. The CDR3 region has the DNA TGTGCCAGCAGTTTAGGGCTTCGGGAGCTGTTTTTT.

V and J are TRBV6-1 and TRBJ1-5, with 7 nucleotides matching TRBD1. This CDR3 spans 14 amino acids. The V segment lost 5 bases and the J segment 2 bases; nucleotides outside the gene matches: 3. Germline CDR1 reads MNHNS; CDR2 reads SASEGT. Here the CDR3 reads CASSPTGGNQPQHF. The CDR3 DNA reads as TGTGCCAGCAGTCCTACAGGGGGCAATCAGCCCCAGCATTTT.

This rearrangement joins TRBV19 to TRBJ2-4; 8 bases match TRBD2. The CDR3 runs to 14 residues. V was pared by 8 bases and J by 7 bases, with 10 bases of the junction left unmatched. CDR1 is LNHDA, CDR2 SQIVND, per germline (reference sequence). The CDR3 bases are TGTGCCAGTTTTCCGGGAGGGAGTCAGAACATTCAGTACTTC. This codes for CASFPGGSQNIQYF. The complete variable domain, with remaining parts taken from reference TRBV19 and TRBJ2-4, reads DGGITQSPKYLFRKEGQNVTLSCEQNLNHDAMYWYRQDPGQGLRLIYYSQIVNDFQKGDIAEGYSVSREKKESFPLTVTSAQKNPTAFYLCASFPGGSQNIQYFGAGTRLSVL.